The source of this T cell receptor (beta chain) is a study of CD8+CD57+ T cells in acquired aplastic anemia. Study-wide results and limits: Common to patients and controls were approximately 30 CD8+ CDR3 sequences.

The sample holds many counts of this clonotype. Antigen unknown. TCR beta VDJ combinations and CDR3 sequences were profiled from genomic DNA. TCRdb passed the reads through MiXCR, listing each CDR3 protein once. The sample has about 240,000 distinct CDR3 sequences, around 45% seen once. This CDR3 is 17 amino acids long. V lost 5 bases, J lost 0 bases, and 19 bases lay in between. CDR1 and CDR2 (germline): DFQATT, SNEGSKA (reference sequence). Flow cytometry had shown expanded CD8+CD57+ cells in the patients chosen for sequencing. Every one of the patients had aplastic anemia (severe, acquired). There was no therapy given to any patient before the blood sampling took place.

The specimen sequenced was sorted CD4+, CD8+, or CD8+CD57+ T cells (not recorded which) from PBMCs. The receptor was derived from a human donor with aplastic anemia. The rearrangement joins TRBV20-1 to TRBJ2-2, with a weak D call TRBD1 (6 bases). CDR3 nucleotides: TGCAGTGCTGTACAGGGAATGGGCGGCGCGAACACCGGGGAGCTGTTTTTT. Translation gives CSAVQGMGGANTGELFF.